This TCR beta chain appears in the sequencing data of a study of vaccination and CD4 T cells after COVID-19. As concerns this clonotype: The antigen remains unidentified.

Once obtained from cultured CD4+ T cells, the DNA was sequenced using the Oncomine TCR Beta short-read assay. Each CDR3 protein gets one entry after TCRdb re-called the PCR reads with MiXCR. The table lists about 20,000 distinct CDR3 sequences, 45% to 70% of them singletons. Treatment here: roughly ten-day PBMC culture with coronavirus spike peptide pools or control peptides (ViraFEST assay). The sequenced sample was CD4+ T cells from blood, cultured in vitro. The sequence was collected from a human donor who had recovered from COVID-19.

CDR3 sequence reads: CASSPTRGSSYEQYF. Written as DNA, the CDR3 is TGCGCCAGCAGTCCCACCCGGGGGAGCTCCTACGAGCAGTACTTC. This rearrangement joins TRBV5-1 to TRBJ2-7; possible D gene TRBD2, 6 bases. V was trimmed by 5 bases and J by 0 bases, leaving 15 bases between them. The CDR3 runs to 15 residues. Germline values: CDR1 SGHRS, CDR2 YFSETQ.